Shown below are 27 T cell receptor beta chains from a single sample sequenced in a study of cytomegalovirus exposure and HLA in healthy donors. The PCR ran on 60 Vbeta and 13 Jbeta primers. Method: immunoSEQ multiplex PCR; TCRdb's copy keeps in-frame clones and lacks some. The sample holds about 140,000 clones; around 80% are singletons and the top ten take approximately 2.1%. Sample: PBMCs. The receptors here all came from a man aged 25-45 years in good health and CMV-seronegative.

CDR3 loop: CASSIGRGNYGYTF. DNA for the CDR3: TGTGCCAGTAGTATAGGTCGGGGGAACTATGGCTACACCTTC. The rearrangement joins TRBV19 to TRBJ1-2; tentatively, D is TRBD1 (5 bases). Germline values: CDR1 LNHDA, CDR2 SQIVND (reference sequence). V was pared by 1 base and J by 2 bases, with 8 bases between. The CDR3 length is 14 residues.

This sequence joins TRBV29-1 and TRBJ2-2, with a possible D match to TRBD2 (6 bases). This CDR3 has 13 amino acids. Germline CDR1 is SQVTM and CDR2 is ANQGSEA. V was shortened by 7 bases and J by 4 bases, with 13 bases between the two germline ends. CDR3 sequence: CSAGRSGTGELFF. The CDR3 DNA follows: TGCAGCGCCGGCCGTAGCGGCACCGGGGAGCTGTTTTTT.

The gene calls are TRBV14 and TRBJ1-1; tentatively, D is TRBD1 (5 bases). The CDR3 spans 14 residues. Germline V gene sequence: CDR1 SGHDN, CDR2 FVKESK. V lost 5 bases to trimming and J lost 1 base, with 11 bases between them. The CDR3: CASSYRQRNTEAFF. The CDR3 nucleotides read TGTGCCAGCAGCTATAGACAGCGGAACACTGAAGCTTTCTTT. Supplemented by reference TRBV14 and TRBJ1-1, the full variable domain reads EAGVTQFPSHSVIEKGQTVTLRCDPISGHDNLYWYRRVMGKEIKFLLHFVKESKQDESGMPNNRFLAERTGGTYSTLKVQPAELEDSGVYFCASSYRQRNTEAFFGQGTRLTVV.

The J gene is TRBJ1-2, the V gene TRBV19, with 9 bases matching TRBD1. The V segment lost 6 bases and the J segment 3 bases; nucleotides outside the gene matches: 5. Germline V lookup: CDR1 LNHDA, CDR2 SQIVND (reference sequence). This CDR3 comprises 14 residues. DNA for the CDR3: TGTGCCAGTAGACTACAGGGGGCGGACTATGGCTACACCTTC. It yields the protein CASRLQGADYGYTF.

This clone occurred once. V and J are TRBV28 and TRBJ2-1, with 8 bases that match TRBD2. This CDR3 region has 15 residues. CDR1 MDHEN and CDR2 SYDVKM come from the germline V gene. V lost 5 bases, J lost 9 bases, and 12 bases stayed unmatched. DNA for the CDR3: TGTGCCAGCAGTGCCTTAGGGACTAGGGGTGGTGAGCAGTTCTTC. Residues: CASSALGTRGGEQFF.

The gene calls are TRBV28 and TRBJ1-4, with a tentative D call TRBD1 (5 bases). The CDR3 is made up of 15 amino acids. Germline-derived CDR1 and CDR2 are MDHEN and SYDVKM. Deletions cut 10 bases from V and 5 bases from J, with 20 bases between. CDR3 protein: CATTPLVGPNEKLFF. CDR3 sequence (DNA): TGTGCCACCACCCCTTTGGTGGGGCCGAATGAAAAACTGTTTTTT.

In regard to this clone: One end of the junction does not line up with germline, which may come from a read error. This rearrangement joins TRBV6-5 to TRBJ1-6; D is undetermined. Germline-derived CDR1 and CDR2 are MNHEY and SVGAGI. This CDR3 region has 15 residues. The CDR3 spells CASNAESRYNSPLNF. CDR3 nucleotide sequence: TGTGCCAGCAATGCCGAAAGCAGGTATAATTCACCCCTCAACTTT.

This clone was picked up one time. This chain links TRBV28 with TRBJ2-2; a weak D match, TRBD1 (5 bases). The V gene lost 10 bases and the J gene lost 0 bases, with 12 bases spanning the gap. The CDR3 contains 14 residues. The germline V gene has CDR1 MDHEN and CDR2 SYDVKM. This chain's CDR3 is CATFGHSNTGELFF. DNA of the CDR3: TGTGCCACTTTCGGACACTCGAACACCGGGGAGCTGTTTTTT.

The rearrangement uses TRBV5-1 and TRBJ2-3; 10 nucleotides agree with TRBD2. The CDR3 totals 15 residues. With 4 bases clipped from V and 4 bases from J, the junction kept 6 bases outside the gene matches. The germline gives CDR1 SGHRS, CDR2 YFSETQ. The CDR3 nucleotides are TGCGCCAGCAGCCGGGGACTAGCGAGCCCAGATACGCAGTATTTT. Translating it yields CASSRGLASPDTQYF. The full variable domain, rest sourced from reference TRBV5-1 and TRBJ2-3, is KAGVTQTPRYLIKTRGQQVTLSCSPISGHRSVSWYQQTPGQGLQFLFEYFSETQRNKGNFPGRFSGRQFSNSRSEMNVSTLELGDSALYLCASSRGLASPDTQYFGPGTRLTVL.

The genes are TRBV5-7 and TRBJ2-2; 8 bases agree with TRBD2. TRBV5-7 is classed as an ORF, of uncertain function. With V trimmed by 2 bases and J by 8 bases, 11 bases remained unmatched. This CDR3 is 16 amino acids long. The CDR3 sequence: CASSLAGVPPGGELFF. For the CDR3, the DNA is TGTGCCAGCAGCTTAGCGGGAGTCCCTCCGGGGGGGGAGCTGTTTTTT.

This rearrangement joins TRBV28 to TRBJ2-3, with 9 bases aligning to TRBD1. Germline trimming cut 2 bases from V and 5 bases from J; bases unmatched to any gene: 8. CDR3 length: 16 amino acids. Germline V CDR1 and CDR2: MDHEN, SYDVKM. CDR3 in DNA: TGTGCCAGCAGTTTACCCGGGACAGGGATGGAAGATACGCAGTATTTT. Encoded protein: CASSLPGTGMEDTQYF.

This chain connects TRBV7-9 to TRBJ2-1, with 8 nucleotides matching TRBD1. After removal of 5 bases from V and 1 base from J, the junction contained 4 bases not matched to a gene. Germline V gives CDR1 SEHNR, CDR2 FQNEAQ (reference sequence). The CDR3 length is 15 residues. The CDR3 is CASSNTGGSYNEQFF. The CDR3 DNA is TGTGCCAGCAGCAATACAGGGGGGTCCTACAATGAGCAGTTCTTC.

In DNA, the CDR3 is TGCAGCGTGGACGGAGGGAAGAACACTGAAGCTTTCTTT. It is translated as CSVDGGKNTEAFF. J is TRBJ1-1 and V is TRBV29-1; D is ambiguous. The length of the CDR3 is 13 residues. CDR1 SQVTM and CDR2 ANQGSEA come from the germline V gene. Trimming cost V 6 bases and J 1 base, with 12 bases left between them.

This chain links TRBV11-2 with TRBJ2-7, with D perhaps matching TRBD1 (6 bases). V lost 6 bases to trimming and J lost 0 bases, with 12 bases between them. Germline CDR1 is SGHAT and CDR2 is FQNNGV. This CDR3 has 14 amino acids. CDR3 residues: CASRTGTYSYEQYF. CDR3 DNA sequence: TGTGCCAGCAGGACCGGGACATACTCCTACGAGCAGTACTTC.

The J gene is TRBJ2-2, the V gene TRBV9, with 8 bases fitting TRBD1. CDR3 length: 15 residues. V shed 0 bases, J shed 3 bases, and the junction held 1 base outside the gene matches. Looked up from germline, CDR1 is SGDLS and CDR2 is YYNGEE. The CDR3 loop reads CASSVAGGYTGELFF. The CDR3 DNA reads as TGTGCCAGCAGCGTAGCAGGGGGCTACACCGGGGAGCTGTTTTTT. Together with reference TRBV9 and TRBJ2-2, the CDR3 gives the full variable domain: DSGVTQTPKHLITATGQRVTLRCSPRSGDLSVYWYQQSLDQGLQFLIQYYNGEERAKGNILERFSAQQFPDLHSELNLSSLELGDSALYFCASSVAGGYTGELFFGEGSRLTVL.

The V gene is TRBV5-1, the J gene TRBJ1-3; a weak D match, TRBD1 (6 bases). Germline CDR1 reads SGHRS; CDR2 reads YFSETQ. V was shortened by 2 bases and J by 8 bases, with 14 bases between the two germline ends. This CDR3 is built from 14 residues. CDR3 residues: CASSFNKGVDTIYF. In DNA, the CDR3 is TGCGCCAGCAGCTTTAATAAGGGGGTTGACACCATATATTTT.

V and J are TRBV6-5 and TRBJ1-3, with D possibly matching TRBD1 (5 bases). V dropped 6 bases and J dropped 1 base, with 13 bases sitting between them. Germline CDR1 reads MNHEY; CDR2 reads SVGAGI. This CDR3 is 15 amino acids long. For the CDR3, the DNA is TGTGCCAGCAGCCGCGGCAGGGCTTCTGGAAACACCATATATTTT. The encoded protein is CASSRGRASGNTIYF.

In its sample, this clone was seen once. This CDR3 is CASSLAFAGVRTGELFF. In DNA form, the CDR3 reads TGTGCCAGCAGCTTAGCGTTTGCGGGAGTTCGTACCGGGGAGCTGTTTTTT. The chain has TRBV7-2 and TRBJ2-2; TRBD2 matches at 7 bases. The CDR3 is made up of 17 amino acids. Trimming cost V 0 bases and J 5 bases; bases outside gene matches: 9. The germline V gene encodes CDR1 SGHTA and CDR2 FQGNSA.

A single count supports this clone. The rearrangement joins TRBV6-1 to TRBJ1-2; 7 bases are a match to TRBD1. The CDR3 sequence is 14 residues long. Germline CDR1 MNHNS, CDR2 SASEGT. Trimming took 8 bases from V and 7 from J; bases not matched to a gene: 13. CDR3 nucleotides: TGTGCCAGCCACCCAACAGGGGATGTTGGTGGCTACACCTTC. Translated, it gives CASHPTGDVGGYTF.

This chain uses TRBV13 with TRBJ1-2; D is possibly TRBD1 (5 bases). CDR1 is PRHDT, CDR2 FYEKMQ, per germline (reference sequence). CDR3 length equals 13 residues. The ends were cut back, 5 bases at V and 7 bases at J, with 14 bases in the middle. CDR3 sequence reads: CASSARGESGYTF. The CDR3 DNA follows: TGTGCCAGCAGCGCCCGGGGGGAGAGTGGCTACACCTTC.

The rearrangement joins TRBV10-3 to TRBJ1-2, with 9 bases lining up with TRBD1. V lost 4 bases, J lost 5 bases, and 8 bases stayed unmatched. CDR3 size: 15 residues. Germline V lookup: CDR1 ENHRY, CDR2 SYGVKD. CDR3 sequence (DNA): TGTGCCATCAGTGGACCGGGACAGGGAGATTATGGCTACACCTTC. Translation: CAISGPGQGDYGYTF.

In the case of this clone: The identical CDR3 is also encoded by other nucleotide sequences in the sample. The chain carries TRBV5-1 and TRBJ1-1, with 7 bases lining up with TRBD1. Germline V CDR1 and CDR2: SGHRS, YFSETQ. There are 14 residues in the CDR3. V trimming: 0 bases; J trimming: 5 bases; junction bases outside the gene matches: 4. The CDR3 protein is CASSLGQGRTEAFF. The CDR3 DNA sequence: TGCGCCAGCAGCTTGGGACAGGGAAGGACTGAAGCTTTCTTT.

The CDR3 spells CASSQGSRAPNEKLFF. The CDR3 nucleotides read TGCGCCAGCAGCCAAGGTAGCAGAGCACCTAATGAAAAACTGTTTTTT. The rearrangement joins TRBV4-1 to TRBJ1-4; D not certain. This CDR3 is built from 16 residues. Germline V gene data show CDR1 as MGHRA and CDR2 as YSYEKL. Trimming stripped 1 base from V and 3 bases from J, with 12 bases between.

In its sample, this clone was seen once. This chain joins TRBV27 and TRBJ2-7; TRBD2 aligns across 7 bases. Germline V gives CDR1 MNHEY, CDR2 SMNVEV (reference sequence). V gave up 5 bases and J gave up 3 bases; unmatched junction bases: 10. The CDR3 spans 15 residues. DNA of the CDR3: TGTGCCAGCAGTCATAGACTAGCTGGGTTCTACGAGCAGTACTTC. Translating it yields CASSHRLAGFYEQYF.

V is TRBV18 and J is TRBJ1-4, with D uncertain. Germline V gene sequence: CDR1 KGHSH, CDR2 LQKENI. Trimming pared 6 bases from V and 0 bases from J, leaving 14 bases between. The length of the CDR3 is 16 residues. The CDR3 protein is CASSPLSFATNEKLFF. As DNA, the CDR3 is TGTGCCAGCTCTCCCCTTTCGTTTGCAACTAATGAAAAACTGTTTTTT.

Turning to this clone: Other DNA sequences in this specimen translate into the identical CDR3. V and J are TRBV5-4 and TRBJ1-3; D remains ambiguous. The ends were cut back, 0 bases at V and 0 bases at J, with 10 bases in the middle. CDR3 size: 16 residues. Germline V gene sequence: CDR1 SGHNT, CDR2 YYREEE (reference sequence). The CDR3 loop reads CASSLAGVVSGNTIYF. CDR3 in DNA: TGTGCCAGCAGCTTGGCCGGGGTAGTCTCTGGAAACACCATATATTTT.

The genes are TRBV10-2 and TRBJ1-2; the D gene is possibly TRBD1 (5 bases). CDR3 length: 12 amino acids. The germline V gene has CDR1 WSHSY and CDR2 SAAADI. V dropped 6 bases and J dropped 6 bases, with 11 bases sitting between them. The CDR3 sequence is CASSQTGDGYTF. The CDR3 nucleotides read TGCGCCAGCAGCCAAACAGGCGATGGCTACACCTTC.